The rows below give T cell receptor beta chains drawn from one sample of a study of T cell responses to AZD1222 COVID-19 vaccine. Profiled with immunoSEQ multiplex PCR; TCRdb holds only in-frame clones, not every one. The table lists roughly 170,000 clones, around 90% of them singletons. The material was peripheral blood, obtained on day 0 of AZD1222 vaccination. These receptors originate from an adult in good health. The CDR3 runs from the conserved cysteine through the conserved F or W. A D gene is named only where the DNA matches it firmly. Clone size is given for some rows only: seen once, a few or many times, or a class if the clone is expanded.

CDR3 DNA,CDR3 protein,J gene,V gene,D gene,clone size
TGTGCCAGCAGCTTCCGACAGTCCAATCAGCCCCAGCATTTT,CASSFRQSNQPQHF,TRBJ1-5,TRBV3-1/TRBV3-2,-,-
TGCAGTGCTAGTCTCCCGTGGCCCCGGGATGAGCAGTTCTTC,CSASLPWPRDEQFF,TRBJ2-1,TRBV20-1,-,-
TGTGCCAGCAGTACCAATCAAGGGCCTATCAGCTATGGCTACACCTTC,CASSTNQGPISYGYTF,TRBJ1-2,TRBV2,-,-
TGTGCCAGCAGCTCCCATTTAGGGGGGGCGGGGGAGCTGTTTTTT,CASSSHLGGAGELFF,TRBJ2-2,TRBV21-1,-,-
TGTGCCAGCAGCTTTCGACAGGAACAAGAGACCCAGTACTTC,CASSFRQEQETQYF,TRBJ2-5,TRBV7-2,-,-
TGTGCCACCAGCAGAGACAGGAGTTTAAACGAGCAGTACTTC,CATSRDRSLNEQYF,TRBJ2-7,TRBV15,-,-
TGTGCCAGTACCGGGTCAGGGTCAAAGAGGCAGCCCCAGCATTTT,CASTGSGSKRQPQHF,TRBJ1-5,TRBV19,-,-
TGTGCCAGCAGCCCCCTGAGCGGGGCAGCCTACGAGCAGTACTTC,CASSPLSGAAYEQYF,TRBJ2-7,TRBV7-8,TRBD2,-
TGTGCCAGCAGTTACTCTGGGGGGAACACTGAAGCTTTCTTT,CASSYSGGNTEAFF,TRBJ1-1,TRBV6-6,-,-
TGCGCCAGCAGCCAAGAATGGGGGGCGCGGGGCTACACCTTC,CASSQEWGARGYTF,TRBJ1-2,TRBV4-3,-,once
TGTGCCAGCAGCCTCTTGGGCACCATATATTTT,CASSLLGTIYF,TRBJ1-3,TRBV9,-,-
TGTGCCAGCAGCGTAGGTGGAGCGGGGGGGCTTGGTGAGCAGTTCTTC,CASSVGGAGGLGEQFF,TRBJ2-1,TRBV9,TRBD2,-
TGTGCCAGCAGGTCGATGACAGACTCCTACGAGCAGTACTTC,CASRSMTDSYEQYF,TRBJ2-7,TRBV5-6,-,-
TGTGCCAGCAGCCAGGAGGAAGGAGTGTCCCAGTACTTC,CASSQEEGVSQYF,TRBJ2-5,TRBV7-3,-,-
TGTGCCAGCAGTGGCCCCTCGACAGGGGAAGGTGAAAAACTGTTTTTT,CASSGPSTGEGEKLFF,TRBJ1-4,TRBV6-1,TRBD1,-
TGTGCCAGCAGCGTAAGCCAGGGCGAGCAGTTCTTC,CASSVSQGEQFF,TRBJ2-1,TRBV9,-,-
TGTGCCAGCATCTTAGGACAGGATCTGTTCAATCAGCCCCAGCATTTT,CASILGQDLFNQPQHF,TRBJ1-5,TRBV28,TRBD1,-
TGTGCCAGCAGCCTCGGACTAGCGGCAGATACGCAGTATTTT,CASSLGLAADTQYF,TRBJ2-3,TRBV7-2,TRBD2,-
TGTGCCACCAGTGACCCCTCGGGTGGGAATCAGCCCCAGCATTTT,CATSDPSGGNQPQHF,TRBJ1-5,TRBV24-1,-,-
TGTGCCAGTAGTATAGGATCGGAACCATACAATGAGCAGTTCTTC,CASSIGSEPYNEQFF,TRBJ2-1,TRBV19,-,-